A selection of T cell receptor beta chains follows, all from one sample in a study of technical replicates of blood from several donors. Profiling relied on immunoSEQ multiplex PCR, and the TCRdb table lists in-frame clones only, not all of them. The table includes 53,000 or so clones, more than 70% detected once. Specimen: PBMCs. The origin of the receptors is a human donor in good health. Some clones in this sample may be carry-over from other donors' samples. Both conserved end residues are part of each CDR3. A D gene is named only where the DNA matches it firmly. Clone size, where shown, is once, few, many, or a class for clones that have expanded.

d_call,v_call,j_call,clone_size,cdr3_nt,cdr3_aa
-,TRBV7-2,TRBJ1-1,-,TGTGCCAGCAGCCCCAGACAGGTCGGCAGTGAAGCTTTCTTT,CASSPRQVGSEAFF
-,TRBV6-1,TRBJ2-5,once,TGTGCCAGCATGCAGGGGTTCGTGGAGACCCAGTACTTC,CASMQGFVETQYF
-,TRBV7-2,TRBJ2-5,-,TGTGCCAGCAGCTTAATCGCGGAAGAGACCCAGTACTTC,CASSLIAEETQYF
TRBD1,TRBV10-3,TRBJ1-1,-,TGTGCCATCAGTAGGGACAGACGAGAAGCTTTCTTT,CAISRDRREAFF
-,TRBV13,TRBJ2-7,medium-sized,TGTGCCAGCACCTTAGGGCCTACGGGAGAGTACGAGCAGTACTTC,CASTLGPTGEYEQYF
-,TRBV4-1,TRBJ2-7,-,TGCGCCAGCAGCCAAGTCAGTTCCTACGAGCAGTACTTC,CASSQVSSYEQYF
-,TRBV18,TRBJ2-7,-,TGTGCCAGCTCACCAGCGGGGACCTACGAGCAGTACTTC,CASSPAGTYEQYF
TRBD1,TRBV30,TRBJ2-7,-,TGTGCCTGGAGTGTTGACAGGGCGTCCTACGAGCAGTACTTC,CAWSVDRASYEQYF
-,TRBV4-2,TRBJ1-4,-,TGTGCCAGCAGCCAACAGGGGTGGGCAACTAATGAAAAACTGTTTTTT,CASSQQGWATNEKLFF
TRBD1,TRBV7-2,TRBJ2-5,-,TGTGCCAGCAGACGGACAGGGGGCGGGAGGGAGACCCAGTACTTC,CASRRTGGGRETQYF
-,TRBV5-1,TRBJ2-2,-,TGCGCCAGCAGCTTCAGACTAGACACCGGGGAGCTGTTTTTT,CASSFRLDTGELFF
TRBD1,TRBV4-3,TRBJ2-1,-,TGCGCCAGCAGCCAAACACAGACAGGGATCGATGAGCAGTTCTTC,CASSQTQTGIDEQFF
TRBD1,TRBV18,TRBJ2-2,-,TGTGCCAGCTCACCACCGGGGACAGGGGAAACCGGGGAGCTGTTTTTT,CASSPPGTGETGELFF
TRBD1,TRBV25-1,TRBJ1-2,-,TGTGCCAGCAGTGACCCGGTAGGGGACAGGGGGCTTTTTGGCTACACCTTC,CASSDPVGDRGLFGYTF
-,TRBV11-1,TRBJ1-2,-,TGTGCCAGCAGCTTAGTCCCGGGTCACGGCTATGGCTACACCTTC,CASSLVPGHGYGYTF
-,TRBV18,TRBJ2-2,-,TGTGCCAGCTCACCGGACAGAAACACCGGGGAGCTGTTTTTT,CASSPDRNTGELFF
TRBD1,TRBV19,TRBJ2-1,-,TGTGCCAGTAGTTTTCCGGGACAGGGTTACAATGAGCAGTTCTTC,CASSFPGQGYNEQFF
TRBD2,TRBV27,TRBJ2-7,-,TGTGCCAGCAGTATCCGACTAGCGGGAGTCCACGAGCAGTACTTC,CASSIRLAGVHEQYF
TRBD1,TRBV7-2,TRBJ1-1,-,TGTGCCAGCAGCCGACAGGGACCGAACACTGAAGCTTTCTTT,CASSRQGPNTEAFF
-,TRBV11-2,TRBJ2-6,-,TGTGCCAGCAGCTTATGGCTCTCTGGGGCCAACGTCCTGACTTTC,CASSLWLSGANVLTF
-,TRBV7-7,TRBJ2-7,-,TGTGCCAGCAGCTTGCGGTCTAGTCCCCTTTACGAGCAGTACTTC,CASSLRSSPLYEQYF
-,TRBV7-9,TRBJ2-7,once,TGTGCCAGCAGCTTTTCAGAGGGCGAGCAGTACTTC,CASSFSEGEQYF
TRBD2,TRBV11-2,TRBJ2-7,-,TGTGCCAGCAGCTCGCTAGCGGGGGGGCACGAGCAGTACTTC,CASSSLAGGHEQYF
-,TRBV4-3,TRBJ2-5,few,TGCGCCAGCAGCCAAGACTGGCCAGTTAGCGAGACCCAGTACTTC,CASSQDWPVSETQYF
TRBD1,TRBV7-7,TRBJ2-5,once,TGTGCCAGCAGCAAATTCCTCGGGACAGGACGTCCGGAGACCCAGTACTTC,CASSKFLGTGRPETQYF
-,TRBV7-8,TRBJ2-1,-,TGTGCCAGCAGCCGAGGCTCGCGGGAATGGGACAATGAGCAGTTCTTC,CASSRGSREWDNEQFF
-,TRBV5-1,TRBJ1-1,-,TGCGCCAGCAGCTTGGGGGCAGGCAGTGCTTTCTTT,CASSLGAGSAFF
-,TRBV27,TRBJ1-1,-,TGTGCCAGCAGTTACACAGGGTTGGCCACTGAAGCTTTCTTT,CASSYTGLATEAFF
-,TRBV10-3,TRBJ1-4,-,TGTGCCATCAGTGGGCCTAATGAAAAACTGTTTTTT,CAISGPNEKLFF
TRBD1,TRBV5-1,TRBJ2-5,-,TGCGCCAGCAGCTTGGAGGGGGCGGTAGAGACCCAGTACTTC,CASSLEGAVETQYF
TRBD2,TRBV10-3,TRBJ2-2,-,TGTGCCATCACAGATAGCGGGGGGCTGAACACCGGGGAGCTGTTTTTT,CAITDSGGLNTGELFF
-,TRBV29-1,TRBJ1-2,-,TGCAGCGCAGGACTTGGTCGTGGCTACACCTTC,CSAGLGRGYTF
-,TRBV6-1,TRBJ1-5,-,TGTGCCAGCAGTGGGAGTGTCAGCAATCAGCCCCAGCATTTT,CASSGSVSNQPQHF
-,TRBV7-2,TRBJ2-7,-,TGTGCCAGCAGCTTAGGCTGGCTAGCTTACGAGCAGTACTTC,CASSLGWLAYEQYF
TRBD2,TRBV11-3,TRBJ2-2,-,TGTGCCAGCAGCCCCGGGACTAGTCTCACCGGGGAGCTGTTTTTT,CASSPGTSLTGELFF
TRBD1,TRBV4-1,TRBJ1-4,-,TGCGCCAGCAGCCAAAATCCAGGGGGTTTTGGTGAAAAACTGTTTTTT,CASSQNPGGFGEKLFF
TRBD1,TRBV29-1,TRBJ2-7,-,TGCAGCGCCGCGGGACAGGGCTACGAGCAGTACTTC,CSAAGQGYEQYF
TRBD1,TRBV29-1,TRBJ1-5,-,TGCAGCGTTGATGAGGGGGCTGATCAGCCCCAGCATTTT,CSVDEGADQPQHF
TRBD2,TRBV14,TRBJ2-1,once,TGTGCCAGCAGCCACCTACTAGCGGGAGGGTTCAATGAGCAGTTCTTC,CASSHLLAGGFNEQFF
-,TRBV11-2,TRBJ1-6,-,TGTGCCAGCAGCCCAAGCCGGGGCTATAATTCACCCCTCCACTTT,CASSPSRGYNSPLHF